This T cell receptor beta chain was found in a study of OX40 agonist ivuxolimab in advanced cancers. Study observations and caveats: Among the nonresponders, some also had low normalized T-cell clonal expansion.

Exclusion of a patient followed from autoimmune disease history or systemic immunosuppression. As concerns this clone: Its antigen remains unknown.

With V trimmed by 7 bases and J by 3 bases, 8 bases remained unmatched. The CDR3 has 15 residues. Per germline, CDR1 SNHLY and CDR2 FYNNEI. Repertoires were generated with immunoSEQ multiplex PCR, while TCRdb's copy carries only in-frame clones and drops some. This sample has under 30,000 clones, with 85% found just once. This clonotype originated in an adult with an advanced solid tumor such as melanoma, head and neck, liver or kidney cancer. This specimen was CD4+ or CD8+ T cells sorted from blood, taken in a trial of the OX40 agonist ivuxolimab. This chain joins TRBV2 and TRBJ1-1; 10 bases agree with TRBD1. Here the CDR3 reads CASTRTGGEYTEAFF. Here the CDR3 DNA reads TGTGCCAGCACCCGGACAGGGGGTGAGTACACTGAAGCTTTCTTT.